This is a list of T cell receptor beta chains from one sample in a study of early T cells in non-severe SARS-CoV-2 infection. TCRdb analysed the 5' RACE reads with MiXCR anew, one entry per CDR3 protein. The sample lists roughly 29,000 distinct CDR3 sequences; approximately 2.9% were seen once. Sequencing was done on a sample of whole blood. The receptors were sampled from an adult who was a healthcare worker with PCR-confirmed SARS-CoV-2 infection or an uninfected control (not recorded which). CDR3s include the opening cysteine and the closing phenylalanine or tryptophan. Each record gives: D gene, J gene, clone size, V gene, CDR3 protein, CDR3 DNA. D genes are given only for firm matches. Some rows mark clone size as missing; the rest say once, few, many or name a class of expanded clone.

>TRBD2|TRBJ2-2|many|TRBV15
CATSRSSGYTGELFF
TGTGCCACCAGCAGGTCTAGCGGTTACACCGGGGAGCTGTTTTTT
>TRBD2|TRBJ2-3|many|TRBV10-3
CAIRPGLVTDTQYF
TGTGCCATCAGACCGGGACTAGTTACAGATACGCAGTATTTT
>.|TRBJ2-1|many|TRBV3-1
CASSQIRGANEQFF
TGTGCCAGCAGCCAAATTCGTGGGGCGAATGAGCAGTTCTTC
>.|TRBJ1-5|many|TRBV15
CATRGTSNQPQHF
TGTGCCACCCGCGGGACAAGCAATCAGCCCCAGCATTTT
>TRBD1|TRBJ1-2|medium-sized|TRBV6-1
CASSIWGQDNYGYTF
TGTGCCAGCAGTATCTGGGGACAGGATAACTATGGCTACACCTTC
>.|TRBJ1-2|.|TRBV12-3/TRBV12-4
CASSEGGYGYTF
TGTGCCAGCAGTGAGGGAGGCTATGGCTACACCTTC
>.|TRBJ2-5|many|TRBV12-3/TRBV12-4
CASSSSTWRGNQETQYF
TGTGCCAGCAGTTCCTCCACGTGGCGGGGTAACCAAGAGACCCAGTACTTC
>.|TRBJ2-4|many|TRBV6-6
CASRTLLAKNIQYF
TGTGCCAGCAGGACATTACTAGCCAAAAACATTCAGTACTTC
>TRBD1|TRBJ1-4|many|TRBV12-3/TRBV12-4
CASSPGQGAPIGEKLFF
TGTGCCAGCAGCCCGGGACAGGGGGCCCCTATTGGAGAAAAACTGTTTTTT
>.|TRBJ1-4|many|TRBV10-3
CAISERDNEKLFF
TGTGCCATCAGTGAGCGGGACAATGAAAAACTGTTTTTT
>.|TRBJ1-1|many|TRBV5-1
CASSFGGFMNTEAFF
TGCGCCAGCAGCTTTGGGGGTTTCATGAACACTGAAGCTTTCTTT
>TRBD1|TRBJ2-1|many|TRBV20-1
CSASGRPGQGAHEQFF
TGCAGTGCTAGCGGCCGCCCGGGACAGGGGGCGCATGAGCAGTTCTTC
>.|TRBJ2-2|many|TRBV5-1
CASSATNTGELFF
TGCGCCAGCAGCGCGACGAACACCGGGGAGCTGTTTTTT
>TRBD2|TRBJ2-1|many|TRBV9
CASSAPLAGSYNEQFF
TGTGCCAGCAGCGCCCCCCTAGCGGGGTCTTACAATGAGCAGTTCTTC
>.|TRBJ1-6|many|TRBV27
CASSLGAGSSYSSYNSPLHF
TGTGCCAGCAGTTTAGGAGCGGGCAGCTCGTACAGCTCCTATAATTCACCCCTCCACTTT
>.|TRBJ1-1|many|TRBV5-1
CASSLRGVDTNTEAFF
TGCGCCAGCAGCTTGCGGGGTGTGGACACGAACACTGAAGCTTTCTTT
>.|TRBJ1-1|many|TRBV5-5
CASSLSPPMNTEAFF
TGTGCCAGCAGCTTGTCTCCACCCATGAACACTGAAGCTTTCTTT
>TRBD2|TRBJ2-1|many|TRBV5-1
CASSPGGASYNEQFF
TGCGCCAGCTCGCCCGGGGGGGCCTCCTACAATGAGCAGTTCTTC
>.|TRBJ1-1|many|TRBV5-4
CASSVVQADTEAFF
TGTGCCAGCAGCGTGGTGCAGGCGGACACTGAAGCTTTCTTT
>.|TRBJ1-6|many|TRBV20-1
CSARDHGVGRGSPLHF
TGCAGTGCTAGAGATCACGGAGTTGGCAGAGGTTCACCCCTCCACTTT
>.|TRBJ2-5|many|TRBV7-2
CASSPRGGAETQYF
TGTGCCAGCAGCCCCCGTGGAGGGGCGGAGACCCAGTACTTC
>.|TRBJ1-5|many|TRBV19
CASSTQGGQPQHF
TGTGCCAGTAGTACACAGGGAGGTCAGCCCCAGCATTTT
>TRBD2|TRBJ2-3|many|TRBV28
CASSLGLRPQSGERRGTDTQYF
TGTGCCAGCAGTTTAGGACTGCGCCCACAAAGCGGGGAGAGGCGTGGCACAGATACGCAGTATTTT
>.|TRBJ1-1|many|TRBV3-1
CASSLREMNTEAFF
TGTGCCAGCAGCCTCAGGGAGATGAACACTGAAGCTTTCTTT
>TRBD1|TRBJ1-2|many|TRBV6-1
CASSPWTGGGNYGYTF
TGTGCCAGCAGTCCATGGACAGGGGGGGGTAACTATGGCTACACCTTC